This TCR beta chain was sequenced in a study of graft-versus-host responses after intestinal transplantation. Study-wide context: Multivisceral, liver-intestinal, or isolated intestinal transplants were performed in recipients. Tacrolimus plus steroids were given to all recipients for two to three years, preceded by anti-thymocyte globulin induction. Overall study findings and caveats: Early HvG declines after transplant were associated with peak circulating GvH clone levels. Among recipient marrow samples, GvH clones were found; some appeared first in ileum or blood.

Profiling relied on immunoSEQ multiplex PCR, and the TCRdb table lists in-frame clones only, not all of them. The sample consists of 78,000 or so clones, more than 75% of them appearing once. Comments on this clone: Its cognate antigen is unknown.

This CDR3 has 15 amino acids. Trimming cost V 2 bases and J 0 bases, with 11 bases left between them. Germline-derived CDR1 and CDR2 are SGDLS and YYNGEE. V usage is TRBV9 and J usage is TRBJ1-1, with D uncertain. The sequence was obtained from a human donor who was the organ donor for an intestinal transplant. The material was unstimulated CD8+ T cells sorted from spleen or lymph node cells, obtained before transplant. CDR3 DNA sequence: TGTGCCAGCAGCGTCGGGGAAAGGATGAACACTGAAGCTTTCTTT. Translating gives CASSVGERMNTEAFF.